This T cell receptor (beta chain) was captured by sequencing in a study of blood T cell repertoires in COVID-19. About the research overall: The United States, Italy and Spain were the sources of the acute and convalescent COVID-19 samples. Sample material is recorded as cDNA or gDNA derived from T cells, B-cell-depleted T cells, or PBMCs.

Enrolment of Seattle patients took place during active infection, and they were followed longitudinally. Authors' analysis steps: Amplification of reference gene primers was used by the study to estimate nucleated cell counts. Method: immunoSEQ multiplex PCR; TCRdb's copy keeps in-frame clones and lacks some. The V and J calls and clone size were taken over from that table, and D and trimming were inferred from the DNA. The sample has about 46,000 clones, approximately 85% seen once. The specimen was peripheral blood. This receptor was taken from a woman aged 80 or older with COVID-19, enrolled during active disease.

DNA for the CDR3: TGCGCCAGCAGCTTGGTGGCTAGCACAGATACGCAGTATTTT. Protein product: CASSLVASTDTQYF. The chain couples TRBV5-1 to TRBJ2-3; D gene ambiguous. The CDR3 loop spans 14 amino acids. The germline V gene encodes CDR1 SGHRS and CDR2 YFSETQ. With 0 bases removed from V and 0 bases from J, the gap between germline ends came to 5 bases.